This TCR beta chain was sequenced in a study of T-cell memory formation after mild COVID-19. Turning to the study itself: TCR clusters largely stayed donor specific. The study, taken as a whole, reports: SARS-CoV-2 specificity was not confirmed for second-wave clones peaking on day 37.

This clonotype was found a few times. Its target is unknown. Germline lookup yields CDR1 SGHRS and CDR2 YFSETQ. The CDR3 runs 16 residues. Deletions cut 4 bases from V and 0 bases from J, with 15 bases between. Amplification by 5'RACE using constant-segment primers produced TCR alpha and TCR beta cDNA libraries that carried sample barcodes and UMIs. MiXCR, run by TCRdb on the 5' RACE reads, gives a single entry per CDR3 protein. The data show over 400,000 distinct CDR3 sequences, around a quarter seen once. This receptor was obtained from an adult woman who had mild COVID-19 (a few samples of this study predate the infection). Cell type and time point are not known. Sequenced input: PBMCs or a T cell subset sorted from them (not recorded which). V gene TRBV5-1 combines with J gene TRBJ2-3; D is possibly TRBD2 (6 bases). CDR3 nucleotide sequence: TGCGCCAGCAGCCCGGCAGCGGGTCCTAGCACAGATACGCAGTATTTT. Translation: CASSPAAGPSTDTQYF.